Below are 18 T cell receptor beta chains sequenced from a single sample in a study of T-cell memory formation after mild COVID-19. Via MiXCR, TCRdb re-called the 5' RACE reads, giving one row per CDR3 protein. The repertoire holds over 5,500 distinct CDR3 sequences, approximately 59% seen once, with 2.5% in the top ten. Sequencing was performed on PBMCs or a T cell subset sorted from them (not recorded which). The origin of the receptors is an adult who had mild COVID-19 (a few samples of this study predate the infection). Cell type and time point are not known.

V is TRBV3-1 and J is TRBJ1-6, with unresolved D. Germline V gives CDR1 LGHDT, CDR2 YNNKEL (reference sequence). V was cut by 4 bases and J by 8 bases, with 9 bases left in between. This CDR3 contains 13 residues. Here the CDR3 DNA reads TGTGCCAGCAGCCGGAACGGGGATTCACCCCTCCACTTT. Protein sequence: CASSRNGDSPLHF.

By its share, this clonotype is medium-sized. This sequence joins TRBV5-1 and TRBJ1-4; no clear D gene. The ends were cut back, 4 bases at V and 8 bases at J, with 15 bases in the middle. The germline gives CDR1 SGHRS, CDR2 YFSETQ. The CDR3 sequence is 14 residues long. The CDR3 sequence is CASSPTSTGEKLFF. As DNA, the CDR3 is TGCGCCAGCAGCCCAACCAGTACTGGGGAAAAACTGTTTTTT.

The chain's CDR3 is CASGPYTEAFF. In DNA, the CDR3 is TGTGCCAGCGGGCCCTACACTGAAGCTTTCTTT. This chain joins TRBV27 and TRBJ1-1; D gene ambiguous. This CDR3 is built from 11 residues. V was cut by 8 bases and J by 3 bases, with 7 bases left in between. Per the germline V gene, CDR1 is MNHEY and CDR2 is SMNVEV (reference sequence).

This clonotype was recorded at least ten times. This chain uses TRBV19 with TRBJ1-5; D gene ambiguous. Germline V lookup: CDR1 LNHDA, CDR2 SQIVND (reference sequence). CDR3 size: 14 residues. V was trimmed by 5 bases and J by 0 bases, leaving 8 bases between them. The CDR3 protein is CASSSTGSNQPQHF. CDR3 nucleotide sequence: TGTGCCAGTAGTTCAACGGGTAGCAATCAGCCCCAGCATTTT.

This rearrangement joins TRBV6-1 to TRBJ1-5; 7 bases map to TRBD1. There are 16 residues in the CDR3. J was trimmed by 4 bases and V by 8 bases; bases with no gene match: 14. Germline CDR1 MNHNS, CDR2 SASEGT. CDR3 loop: CASVPSRQGKNQPQHF. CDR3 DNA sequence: TGTGCCAGCGTGCCCAGTCGACAGGGAAAAAATCAGCCCCAGCATTTT.

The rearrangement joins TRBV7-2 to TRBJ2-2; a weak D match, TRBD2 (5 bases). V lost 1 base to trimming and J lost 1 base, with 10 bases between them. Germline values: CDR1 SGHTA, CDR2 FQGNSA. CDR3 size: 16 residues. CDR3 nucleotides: TGTGCCAGCAGCTTAGAGAGACTACTGAACACCGGGGAGCTGTTTTTT. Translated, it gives CASSLERLLNTGELFF.

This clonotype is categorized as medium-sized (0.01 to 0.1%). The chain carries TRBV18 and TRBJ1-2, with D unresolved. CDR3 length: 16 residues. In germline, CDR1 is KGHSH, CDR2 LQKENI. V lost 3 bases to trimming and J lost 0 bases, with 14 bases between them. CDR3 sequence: CASSPVPVGANYGYTF. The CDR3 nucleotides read TGTGCCAGCTCACCCGTCCCCGTCGGAGCTAACTATGGCTACACCTTC.

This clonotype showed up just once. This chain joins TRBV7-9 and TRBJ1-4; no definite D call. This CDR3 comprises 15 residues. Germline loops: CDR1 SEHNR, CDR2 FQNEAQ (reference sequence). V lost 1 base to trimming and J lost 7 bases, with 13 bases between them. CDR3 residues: CASSLGDLSGEKLFF. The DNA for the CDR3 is TGTGCCAGCAGCTTAGGCGATCTGAGTGGTGAAAAACTGTTTTTT.

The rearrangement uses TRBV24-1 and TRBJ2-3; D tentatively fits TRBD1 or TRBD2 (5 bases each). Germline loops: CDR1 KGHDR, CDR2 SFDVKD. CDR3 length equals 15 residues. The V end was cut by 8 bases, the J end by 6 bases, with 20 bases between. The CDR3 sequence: CATTIERGHSDTQYF. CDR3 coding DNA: TGTGCCACCACCATCGAGAGGGGCCATTCGGATACGCAGTATTTT.

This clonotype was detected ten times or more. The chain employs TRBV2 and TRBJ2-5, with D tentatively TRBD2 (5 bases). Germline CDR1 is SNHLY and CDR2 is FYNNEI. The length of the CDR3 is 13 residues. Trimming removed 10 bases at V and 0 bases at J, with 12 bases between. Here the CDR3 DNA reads TGTGCCACCGAGGGCAGAAACCAAGAGACCCAGTACTTC. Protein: CATEGRNQETQYF.

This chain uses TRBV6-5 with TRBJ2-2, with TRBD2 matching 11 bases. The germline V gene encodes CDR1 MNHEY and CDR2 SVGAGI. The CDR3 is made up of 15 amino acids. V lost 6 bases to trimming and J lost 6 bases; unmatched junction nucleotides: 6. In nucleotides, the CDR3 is TGTGCCAGCAGGCAACTAGCGGGGGTCCCCGGGGAGCTGTTTTTT. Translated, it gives CASRQLAGVPGELFF.

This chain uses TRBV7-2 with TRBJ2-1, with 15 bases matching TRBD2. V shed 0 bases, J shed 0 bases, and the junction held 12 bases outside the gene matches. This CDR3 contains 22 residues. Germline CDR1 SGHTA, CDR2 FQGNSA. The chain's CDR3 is CASSLAGAGTSGRRSSYNEQFF. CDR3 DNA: TGTGCCAGCAGCTTAGCCGGGGCCGGGACTAGCGGGAGGAGAAGCTCCTACAATGAGCAGTTCTTC.

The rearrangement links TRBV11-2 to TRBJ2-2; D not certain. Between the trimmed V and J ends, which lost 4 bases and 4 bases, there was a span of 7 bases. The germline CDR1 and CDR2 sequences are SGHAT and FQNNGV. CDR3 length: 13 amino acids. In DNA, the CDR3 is TGTGCCAGCAGCTATTCCTTCACCGGGGAGCTGTTTTTT. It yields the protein CASSYSFTGELFF.

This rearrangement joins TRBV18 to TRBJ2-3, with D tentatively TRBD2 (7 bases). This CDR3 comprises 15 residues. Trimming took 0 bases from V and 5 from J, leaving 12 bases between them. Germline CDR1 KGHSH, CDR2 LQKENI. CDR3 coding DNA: TGTGCCAGCTCACCACCCAGGGGCGGGGGAGATACGCAGTATTTT. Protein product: CASSPPRGGGDTQYF.

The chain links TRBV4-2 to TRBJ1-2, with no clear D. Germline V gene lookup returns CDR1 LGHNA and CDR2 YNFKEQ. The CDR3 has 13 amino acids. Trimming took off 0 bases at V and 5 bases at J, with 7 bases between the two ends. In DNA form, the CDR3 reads TGTGCCAGCAGCCAAGACCAGACTTATGGCTACACCTTC. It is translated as CASSQDQTYGYTF.

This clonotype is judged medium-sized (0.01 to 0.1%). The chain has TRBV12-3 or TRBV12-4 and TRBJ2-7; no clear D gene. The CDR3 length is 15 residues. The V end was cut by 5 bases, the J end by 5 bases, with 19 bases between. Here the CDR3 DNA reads TGTGCCAGCAGTGTCGGGCTTCTCGTAATCCACGAGCAGTACTTC. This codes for CASSVGLLVIHEQYF.

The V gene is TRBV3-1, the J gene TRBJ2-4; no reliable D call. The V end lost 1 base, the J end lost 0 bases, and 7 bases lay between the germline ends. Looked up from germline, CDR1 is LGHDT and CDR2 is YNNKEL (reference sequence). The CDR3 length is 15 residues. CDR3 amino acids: CASSQGLLAKNIQYF. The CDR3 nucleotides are TGTGCCAGCAGCCAAGGACTTTTAGCCAAAAACATTCAGTACTTC.

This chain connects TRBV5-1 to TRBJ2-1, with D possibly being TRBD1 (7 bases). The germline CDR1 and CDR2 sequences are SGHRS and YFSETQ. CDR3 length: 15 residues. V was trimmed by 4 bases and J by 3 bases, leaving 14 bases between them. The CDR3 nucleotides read TGCGCCAGCAGCCTAGCGACAGGGAACTACAATGAGCAGTTCTTC. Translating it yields CASSLATGNYNEQFF.